Below, 20 T cell receptor beta chains from the same sample are listed, as sequenced in a study of regulatory T cells in long-lasting Graves disease. HTBI primers from iRepertoire and Arm-PCR of CDR3 regions yielded the TCR beta libraries. TCRdb processed the multiplex PCR reads anew with MiXCR; each CDR3 protein has one entry. Counted here are 350,000 to 500,000 distinct CDR3 sequences, around a fifth occurring once; the ten biggest clones make up 14%. The time point here: persistent/refractory GD, antithyroid drugs over 5 years with positive TRAb. Extracted PBMC RNA gave rise to the TCR library. This sample comprised peripheral blood mononuclear cells (PBMCs), obtained when the disease was refractory, from a patient treated with antithyroid drugs. The receptors here all came from a female donor with Graves disease.

This rearrangement joins TRBV4-1 to TRBJ2-7; D is possibly TRBD1 (6 bases). Germline V gives CDR1 MGHRA, CDR2 YSYEKL. V was shortened by 1 base and J by 3 bases, with 10 bases between the two germline ends. This CDR3 comprises 14 residues. CDR3 protein: CASSQGRGHYEQYF. The DNA for the CDR3 is TGCGCCAGCAGCCAAGGCAGGGGACACTACGAGCAGTACTTC.

The genes are TRBV9 and TRBJ2-2; 7 nucleotides align to TRBD1. Per germline, CDR1 SGDLS and CDR2 YYNGEE. The CDR3 runs 13 residues. Germline trimming cut 6 bases from V and 3 bases from J; bases unmatched to any gene: 2. The CDR3 reads CASTGTDTGELFF. CDR3 in DNA: TGTGCCAGCACCGGGACAGACACCGGGGAGCTGTTTTTT.

The chain carries TRBV19 and TRBJ2-4; D remains unclear. CDR1 LNHDA and CDR2 SQIVND come from the germline V gene (reference sequence). V lost 3 bases to trimming and J lost 7 bases, with 16 bases between them. The CDR3 totals 15 residues. CDR3 loop: CASSIGAQSGNIQYF. Written as DNA, the CDR3 is TGTGCCAGTAGTATCGGCGCGCAATCCGGCAACATTCAGTACTTC.

V gene TRBV28 combines with J gene TRBJ2-2; 8 bases are shared with TRBD2. Germline CDR1 MDHEN, CDR2 SYDVKM. After removal of 2 bases from V and 1 base from J, the junction contained 3 bases not matched to a gene. This CDR3 spans 16 amino acids. The CDR3: CASSLAGGRNTGELFF. Here the CDR3 DNA reads TGTGCCAGCAGTTTAGCGGGAGGCCGGAACACCGGGGAGCTGTTTTTT.

This clonotype appeared many times. This chain connects TRBV2 to TRBJ1-1; D is unresolved. The germline V gene has CDR1 SNHLY and CDR2 FYNNEI. The CDR3 runs 15 residues. With 2 bases removed from V and 0 bases from J, the gap between germline ends came to 10 bases. This CDR3 reads CASSETGIMNTEAFF. The CDR3 coding sequence is TGTGCCAGCAGTGAAACGGGAATAATGAACACTGAAGCTTTCTTT.

This clonotype was detected only a few times. The rearrangement uses TRBV20-1 and TRBJ2-2, with D possibly being TRBD1 or TRBD2 (5 bases each). Trimming took off 5 bases at V and 5 bases at J, with 15 bases between the two ends. CDR1 and CDR2 (germline): DFQATT, SNEGSKA (reference sequence). The CDR3 has 14 amino acids. The DNA of the CDR3 is TGCAGTGCTTCCAGGGACCCGAGGACCGGGGAGCTGTTTTTT. It specifies CSASRDPRTGELFF.

This clonotype was seen repeatedly, ten times or more. The chain has TRBV13 and TRBJ1-1; D uncertain. The germline V and J ends were trimmed by 2 bases and 5 bases, with 6 bases remaining between them. This CDR3 region has 12 residues. Germline V gene sequence: CDR1 PRHDT, CDR2 FYEKMQ (reference sequence). This CDR3 is CASSLPGTEAFF. CDR3 DNA: TGTGCCAGCAGCTTACCGGGGACTGAAGCTTTCTTT.

This clonotype occurred a few times. The V call is TRBV5-1, the J call TRBJ2-7; tentatively, D is TRBD1 (6 bases). V was shortened by 3 bases and J by 2 bases, with 18 bases between the two germline ends. CDR1 is SGHRS and CDR2 is YFSETQ in the germline V gene. The CDR3 is 16 amino acids. This chain's CDR3 is CASSSAPGTRAYEQYF. CDR3 nucleotide sequence: TGCGCCAGCAGCTCGGCCCCCGGGACAAGGGCCTACGAGCAGTACTTC.

This clonotype was recorded only once. A read error may explain this, as a much larger clone is one base away. The conserved final phenylalanine or tryptophan is absent from the CDR3, which likely points to a read error. The chain uses TRBV28 and TRBJ2-6; no definite D call. This CDR3 comprises 14 residues. Germline lookup yields CDR1 MDHEN and CDR2 SYDVKM. The CDR3 DNA follows: TGTGCCAGCGGTTTGGAGTCTGGGGCCAACGTCCTGACTCTC. The encoded protein is CASGLESGANVLTL.

This clonotype occurred many times. The V and J genes are TRBV2 and TRBJ1-4, with 11 nucleotides matching TRBD1. The CDR3 covers 14 residues. J was trimmed by 8 bases and V by 5 bases; bases with no gene match: 4. Germline CDR1 reads SNHLY; CDR2 reads FYNNEI. CDR3 in amino acids: CASSLDRGQEKLFF. The CDR3 region has the DNA TGTGCCAGCAGTTTGGACAGGGGGCAGGAAAAACTGTTTTTT.

This clonotype has only a few counts. This chain joins TRBV2 and TRBJ1-4, with D tentatively TRBD1 (6 bases). CDR1 is SNHLY and CDR2 is FYNNEI in the germline V gene. V was cut by 5 bases and J by 4 bases, with 20 bases left in between. This CDR3 comprises 17 residues. CDR3 sequence (DNA): TGTGCCAGCAGTACGAACCCTAAAGGGGGACTTAATGAAAAACTGTTTTTT. Translating it yields CASSTNPKGGLNEKLFF.

The table lists this clonotype with a few counts. This chain joins TRBV20-1 and TRBJ2-7, with TRBD1 matching 7 bases. Germline-derived CDR1 and CDR2 are DFQATT and SNEGSKA (reference sequence). The CDR3 sequence is 12 residues long. Germline trimming cut 6 bases from V and 5 bases from J; bases unmatched to any gene: 7. This chain's CDR3 is CSATGTVNEQYF. As DNA, the CDR3 is TGCAGTGCAACCGGGACAGTTAACGAGCAGTACTTC.

This clonotype came up many times. This chain joins TRBV9 and TRBJ1-2, with no clear D. The ends were cut back, 0 bases at V and 0 bases at J, with 9 bases in the middle. CDR1 is SGDLS, CDR2 YYNGEE, per germline. The CDR3 length is 15 residues. The CDR3 loop reads CASSVGAGPNYGYTF. DNA for the CDR3: TGTGCCAGCAGCGTAGGGGCGGGCCCTAACTATGGCTACACCTTC. Filled out from reference TRBV9 and TRBJ1-2, the complete variable domain reads DSGVTQTPKHLITATGQRVTLRCSPRSGDLSVYWYQQSLDQGLQFLIQYYNGEERAKGNILERFSAQQFPDLHSELNLSSLELGDSALYFCASSVGAGPNYGYTFGSGTRLTVV.

The chain combines TRBV4-2 with TRBJ1-2; D not certain. This CDR3 comprises 14 residues. The V gene lost 3 bases and the J gene lost 3 bases, with 11 bases spanning the gap. Germline V CDR1 and CDR2: LGHNA, YNFKEQ. The chain's CDR3 is CASSQGSYDYGYTF. The CDR3 nucleotides are TGTGCCAGCAGCCAGGGGTCGTACGACTATGGCTACACCTTC.

This clonotype was counted many times. V is TRBV2 and J is TRBJ1-2; D unclear. CDR1 and CDR2 from the germline V gene are SNHLY and FYNNEI. The CDR3 is 10 residues long. Trimming removed 7 bases at V and 8 bases at J, with 8 bases between. The CDR3 DNA follows: TGTGCCAGCACCGAAGGGGGCTACACCTTC. This codes for CASTEGGYTF.

This clonotype was seen once. This could be a read error, since a much larger clone is one nucleotide away. This rearrangement joins TRBV29-1 to TRBJ2-7, with D possibly matching TRBD1 (6 bases). This CDR3 is 13 amino acids long. The germline CDR1 and CDR2 sequences are SQVTM and ANQGSEA. The V end lost 4 bases, the J end lost 0 bases, and 10 bases lay between the germline ends. CDR3 amino acids: CSVVGAGSYEQYF. In nucleotides, the CDR3 is TGCAGCGTTGTGGGGGCCGGCTCCTACGAGCAGTACTTC.

This clonotype was counted many times. The chain joins TRBV3-1 to TRBJ2-7; no firm D call. Germline V gene data show CDR1 as LGHDT and CDR2 as YNNKEL (reference sequence). V was trimmed by 0 bases and J by 4 bases, leaving 7 bases between them. The CDR3 has 13 residues. CDR3: CASSQDPQYEQYF. The CDR3 DNA sequence: TGTGCCAGCAGCCAAGATCCCCAGTACGAGCAGTACTTC.

In this sample, this clonotype turned up a few times. The V and J genes are TRBV20-1 and TRBJ2-7, with D possibly being TRBD1 (5 bases). V gave up 3 bases and J gave up 4 bases, with 19 bases separating them. CDR1 is DFQATT and CDR2 is SNEGSKA in the germline V gene (reference sequence). The CDR3 runs to 15 residues. CDR3 bases: TGCAGTGCTAGGGACCCGAACCAGGGTTTGTACGAGCAGTACTTC. It encodes CSARDPNQGLYEQYF.

In this sample, this clonotype turned up many times. A read error may account for a junction end that differs from germline. V usage is TRBV5-1 and J usage is TRBJ1-5, with D perhaps matching TRBD1 (6 bases). Germline CDR1 SGHRS, CDR2 YFSETQ. CDR3 length: 13 residues. CDR3 loop: CASSLDRNQPQHF. The CDR3 DNA reads TGTGCCAGCAGCCTCGACAGGAATCAGCCCCAGCATTTT.

The chain is built from TRBV7-9 and TRBJ1-1, with TRBD1 matching 7 bases. The CDR3 has 16 amino acids. Germline assignment: CDR1 SEHNR and CDR2 FQNEAQ (reference sequence). Unmatched junction bases numbered 13, after V lost 5 bases and J lost 4 bases. CDR3 DNA sequence: TGTGCCAGCAGCCCAGGTTGGACAGGAGAGAGCACTGAAGCTTTCTTT. Translated, it gives CASSPGWTGESTEAFF.